Below, 27 T cell receptor beta chains from the same sample are listed, as sequenced in a study of blood T cell repertoires in COVID-19. Produced via immunoSEQ multiplex PCR; TCRdb's table is partial and in-frame only. The sample consists of 250,000 to 300,000 clones, around 78% of them appearing once. Input material: peripheral blood. The source of these receptors is a man in his 60s who had recovered from COVID-19.

The J gene is TRBJ1-5, the V gene TRBV6-2 or TRBV6-3; 8 positions match TRBD1. This CDR3 spans 16 amino acids. V trimming: 2 bases; J trimming: 2 bases; junction bases outside the gene matches: 5. CDR1 is MNHEY and CDR2 is SVGEGT in the germline V gene. CDR3: CASSYPSDRGNQPQHF. CDR3 in DNA: TGTGCCAGCAGTTACCCCTCGGACAGGGGCAATCAGCCCCAGCATTTT.

V and J are TRBV30 and TRBJ2-7; TRBD1 agrees at 12 bases. The CDR3 sequence is 15 residues long. After removal of 5 bases from V and 1 base from J, the junction contained 6 bases not matched to a gene. Germline CDR1 GTSNPN, CDR2 SVGIG (reference sequence). This chain's CDR3 is CAWGSGQGASYEQYF. In nucleotides, the CDR3 is TGTGCCTGGGGCTCGGGACAGGGGGCTTCCTACGAGCAGTACTTC.

The chain uses TRBV15 and TRBJ1-1; tentatively, D is TRBD1 (6 bases). CDR3 length equals 16 residues. Germline V lookup: CDR1 LNHNV, CDR2 YYDKDF (reference sequence). With 3 bases removed from V and 3 bases from J, the gap between germline ends came to 17 bases. The CDR3 sequence is CATSRDEGGVDTEAFF. For the CDR3, the DNA is TGTGCCACCAGCAGGGACGAAGGGGGTGTGGACACTGAAGCTTTCTTT.

V usage is TRBV10-2 and J usage is TRBJ2-1, with TRBD2 matching 13 bases. This CDR3 has 14 residues. In germline, CDR1 is WSHSY, CDR2 SAAADI. In DNA form, the CDR3 reads TGCGGGAGTGGACTAGCGGGAGCTGTAGGTGAGCAGTTCTTC. Residues: CGSGLAGAVGEQFF.

This clone has just one count. V usage is TRBV5-1 and J usage is TRBJ1-6, with a weak D call TRBD1 (5 bases). This CDR3 comprises 14 residues. Per germline, CDR1 SGHRS and CDR2 YFSETQ. V dropped 0 bases and J dropped 9 bases, with 10 bases sitting between them. The CDR3 sequence: CASSLAGTSSPLHF. Here the CDR3 DNA reads TGCGCCAGCAGCTTGGCCGGGACTAGTTCACCCCTCCACTTT.

The chain carries TRBV19 and TRBJ2-3, with 7 bases lining up with TRBD2. Unmatched junction bases numbered 17, after V lost 7 bases and J lost 1 base. The CDR3 loop spans 18 amino acids. Germline loops: CDR1 LNHDA, CDR2 SQIVND (reference sequence). The CDR3 protein is CASTPFGGSNIGTDTQYF. CDR3 in DNA: TGTGCCAGTACGCCGTTTGGCGGGAGTAATATAGGCACAGATACGCAGTATTTT.

This chain links TRBV7-2 with TRBJ2-3; 14 nucleotides line up with TRBD2. Trimming took 5 bases from V and 2 from J; bases not matched to a gene: 6. CDR1 SGHTA and CDR2 FQGNSA come from the germline V gene. The length of the CDR3 is 17 residues. DNA for the CDR3: TGTGCCAGCAGCCCGGCGGGACTAGCGGGAGTCACAGATACGCAGTATTTT. As protein: CASSPAGLAGVTDTQYF.

This clone was observed a few times. In DNA, the CDR3 is TGTGCCAGCAGCGCCTTGGACAGAACCTACGAGCAGTACTTC. Translation: CASSALDRTYEQYF. The chain joins TRBV5-6 to TRBJ2-7; D perhaps matches TRBD1 (6 bases). Per the germline V gene, CDR1 is SGHDT and CDR2 is YYEEEE. Between the trimmed V and J ends, which lost 4 bases and 2 bases, there was a span of 13 bases. The CDR3 has 14 amino acids.

The chain employs TRBV6-5 and TRBJ1-2; 7 bases map to TRBD1. V shed 6 bases and J 4 bases; nucleotides not matched to a gene: 11. Germline-derived CDR1 and CDR2 are MNHEY and SVGAGI. This CDR3 spans 15 amino acids. The CDR3 protein is CASSPPSAGGYGYTF. CDR3 DNA sequence: TGTGCCAGCAGCCCACCCTCGGCAGGGGGCTATGGCTACACCTTC.

J is TRBJ2-5 and V is TRBV15, with TRBD2 identical over 13 bases. Unmatched junction bases numbered 7, after V lost 5 bases and J lost 4 bases. The CDR3 has 16 residues. Germline loops: CDR1 LNHNV, CDR2 YYDKDF (reference sequence). CDR3: CATSPGLAGARETQYF. For the CDR3, the DNA is TGTGCCACCAGCCCCGGACTAGCGGGAGCTAGAGAGACCCAGTACTTC.

V is TRBV30 and J is TRBJ1-2; 7 bases map to TRBD1. V trimming: 3 bases; J trimming: 6 bases; junction bases outside the gene matches: 7. Per the germline V gene, CDR1 is GTSNPN and CDR2 is SVGIG (reference sequence). This CDR3 spans 13 amino acids. This chain's CDR3 is CAWSQGQVHGYTF. The CDR3 DNA reads as TGTGCCTGGAGCCAAGGACAGGTACATGGCTACACCTTC.

CDR3 amino acids: CSVTGQGARYEQYF. CDR3 coding DNA: TGCAGCGTAACCGGACAGGGGGCGCGGTACGAGCAGTACTTC. V gene TRBV29-1 combines with J gene TRBJ2-7; 11 bases line up with TRBD1. The CDR3 is made up of 14 amino acids. CDR1 SQVTM and CDR2 ANQGSEA come from the germline V gene. J was trimmed by 4 bases and V by 6 bases; bases with no gene match: 8.

The V and J genes are TRBV13 and TRBJ1-1; 12 bases fit TRBD1. CDR1 is PRHDT and CDR2 is FYEKMQ in the germline V gene (reference sequence). The CDR3 is made up of 16 amino acids. V lost 3 bases and J lost 6; bases outside the gene matches: 8. CDR3 amino acids: CASSFRPGQGASEAFF. In DNA, the CDR3 is TGTGCCAGCAGCTTCAGACCGGGACAGGGGGCCTCTGAAGCTTTCTTT.

This chain uses TRBV19 with TRBJ1-6; no reliable D call. Looked up from germline, CDR1 is LNHDA and CDR2 is SQIVND (reference sequence). V was pared by 4 bases and J by 6 bases, with 13 bases between. The length of the CDR3 is 15 residues. DNA of the CDR3: TGTGCCAGTAGTACAGGAGGCCTATTTAATTCACCCCTCCACTTT. This translates into CASSTGGLFNSPLHF.

The V call is TRBV7-9, the J call TRBJ1-2; TRBD1 aligns across 7 bases. Per the germline V gene, CDR1 is SEHNR and CDR2 is FQNEAQ (reference sequence). The CDR3 has 18 residues. The V gene end was trimmed by 5 bases and the J gene end by 2 bases; junction bases not matched to a gene: 17. The CDR3 DNA is TGTGCCAGCAGCACCCGCTCCCCTAGGGACAGCCAAAACTATGGCTACACCTTC. This translates into CASSTRSPRDSQNYGYTF.

The rearrangement links TRBV6-5 to TRBJ2-7; 12 bases agree with TRBD2. There are 14 residues in the CDR3. CDR1 and CDR2 from the germline V gene are MNHEY and SVGAGI. With V trimmed by 8 bases and J by 0 bases, 2 bases remained unmatched. CDR3 nucleotide sequence: TGTGCCAGCGGACTAGCGGGAAGCTCCTACGAGCAGTACTTC. It yields the protein CASGLAGSSYEQYF.

The chain has TRBV10-3 and TRBJ2-2, with a possible D match to TRBD2 (6 bases). CDR1 ENHRY and CDR2 SYGVKD come from the germline V gene. The length of the CDR3 is 14 residues. Trimming left V 6 bases short and J 2 bases short, with 10 bases between. The CDR3 sequence: CAIRTAGNTGELFF. The CDR3, as DNA: TGTGCCATCAGAACAGCGGGTAACACCGGGGAGCTGTTTTTT.

This clone occurred a few times. The genes are TRBV19 and TRBJ1-5, with 7 nucleotides matching TRBD1. The CDR3 covers 17 residues. The junction had 8 bases not matched to a gene; V was cut back by 3 bases and J by 0 bases. Germline lookup yields CDR1 LNHDA and CDR2 SQIVND (reference sequence). The chain's CDR3 is CASSINRGWGSNQPQHF. The CDR3 DNA reads TGTGCCAGTAGTATTAACAGGGGCTGGGGTAGCAATCAGCCCCAGCATTTT.

This chain connects TRBV7-6 to TRBJ1-4, with 7 bases that match TRBD1. V dropped 3 bases and J dropped 0; count of bases not matched to a gene: 4. The CDR3 sequence is 16 residues long. Looked up from germline, CDR1 is SGHVS and CDR2 is FNYEAQ. CDR3 residues: CASSLGQGATNEKLFF. The CDR3 coding sequence is TGTGCCAGCAGCTTGGGGCAGGGGGCAACTAATGAAAAACTGTTTTTT.

For the CDR3, the DNA is TGTGCCAGCAGCCGTCGCAGCCCGGGGGGCGACACGCAGTATTTT. Its protein is CASSRRSPGGDTQYF. The rearrangement uses TRBV3-1 (or the pseudogene TRBV3-2) and TRBJ2-3; a weak D match, TRBD2 (7 bases). From germline, CDR1 is LGHDT and CDR2 YNNKEL (reference sequence). The CDR3 spans 15 residues. With 4 bases removed from V and 9 bases from J, the gap between germline ends came to 20 bases.

CDR3 DNA sequence: TGTGCCAGCAGTCAACGAACCAGGGGAATGGCGAACACCGGGGAGCTGTTTTTT. The encoded protein is CASSQRTRGMANTGELFF. V gene TRBV6-6 combines with J gene TRBJ2-2; D might be TRBD1 (6 bases). Trimming pared 5 bases from V and 0 bases from J, leaving 19 bases between. The length of the CDR3 is 18 residues. From germline, CDR1 is MNHNY and CDR2 SVGAGI (reference sequence).

This clone has a handful of counts. In nucleotides, the CDR3 is TGTGCCAGCAGTTTGGGGACAGGGGTTGACACTGAAGCTTTCTTT. Amino acid sequence: CASSLGTGVDTEAFF. The chain joins TRBV27 to TRBJ1-1; TRBD1 matches at 10 bases. CDR3 size: 15 residues. The V gene end was trimmed by 3 bases and the J gene end by 3 bases; junction bases not matched to a gene: 4. The germline V gene has CDR1 MNHEY and CDR2 SMNVEV (reference sequence).

The chain is built from TRBV5-1 and TRBJ1-1, with D unresolved. V lost 1 base, J lost 1 base, and 5 bases lay in between. CDR1 and CDR2 from the germline V gene are SGHRS and YFSETQ. The CDR3 has 13 amino acids. CDR3 loop: CASSLTANTEAFF. Here the CDR3 DNA reads TGCGCCAGCAGCTTGACAGCGAACACTGAAGCTTTCTTT.

This sequence joins TRBV10-2 and TRBJ2-1, with 10 bases aligning to TRBD2. The germline V gene has CDR1 WSHSY and CDR2 SAAADI. Trimming removed 8 bases from V and 7 bases from J; junction bases left unmatched: 5. There are 13 residues in the CDR3. The CDR3, as DNA: TGCGCCAGCGGGACTAGCGACAAGAATGAGCAGTTCTTC. It is translated as CASGTSDKNEQFF.

The chain recombines TRBV11-2 with TRBJ2-7; 9 positions agree with TRBD2. The V segment lost 5 bases and the J segment 9 bases; nucleotides outside the gene matches: 14. Germline V gives CDR1 SGHAT, CDR2 FQNNGV. This CDR3 comprises 15 residues. The CDR3 sequence: CASSPGRGSGSGQYF. The CDR3 region has the DNA TGTGCCAGCAGCCCAGGGAGGGGTAGCGGGAGCGGGCAGTACTTC.

CDR3 sequence: CASKQLNQPQHF. Written as DNA, the CDR3 is TGTGCCAGCAAACAGCTCAATCAGCCCCAGCATTTT. The gene calls are TRBV28 and TRBJ1-5, with D hard to call. Germline CDR1 is MDHEN and CDR2 is SYDVKM. There are 12 residues in the CDR3. Trimming left V 7 bases short and J 3 bases short, with 7 bases between.

V gene TRBV29-1 combines with J gene TRBJ1-1; D gene unclear. Germline V gives CDR1 SQVTM, CDR2 ANQGSEA. The CDR3 sequence is 11 residues long. Trimming took 3 bases from V and 4 from J, leaving 6 bases between them. The CDR3 spells CSVDPRTEAFF. CDR3 nucleotides: TGCAGCGTTGATCCGCGCACTGAAGCTTTCTTT.